This paragraph covers one T cell receptor beta chain sequence. Together with a sample-barcoded 5' primer, a J-beta primer mix was included in a second PCR lasting roughly 6 to 12 cycles. From the 5' RACE reads, TCRdb called clonotypes with MiXCR, one entry per CDR3 protein. The sample comprises about 1.4 million distinct CDR3 sequences, around 59% of which are singletons, and roughly 7% rests with the top ten. This entry comes from a study of blood T cells in healthy people across ages. Germline V gene sequence: CDR1 LGHDT, CDR2 YNNKEL (reference sequence). The CDR3 spans 13 residues. The clonotype was recovered from a man between 18 and 35 years old in good health. The genes are TRBV3-1 and TRBJ2-4; maybe TRBD2 (5 bases). The DNA end is more similar to TRBJ2-7, so the J call may be wrong. The material sequenced was blood. This chain's CDR3 is CASSQGVGDEQYF. The CDR3 nucleotides read TGTGCCAGCAGCCAAGGGGTGGGAGACGAGCAGTACTTC.